This entry lists 32 T cell receptor beta chains sequenced from one sample in a study of T cells after yellow fever vaccination. TCRdb fed the 5' RACE reads into MiXCR, producing one record per CDR3 protein. The sample yields about 240,000 distinct CDR3 sequences, 6% to 7.5% seen once. Sequencing used CD4+ T cells sorted from PBMCs, obtained 15 days after the yellow fever booster vaccination. The receptor set was obtained from a man aged 25 to 40 who received the YFV17D yellow fever vaccine.

This clonotype was seen at least ten times. J is TRBJ2-4 and V is TRBV5-1, with D hard to call. This CDR3 spans 17 amino acids. V was cut by 0 bases and J by 2 bases, with 15 bases left in between. In germline, CDR1 is SGHRS, CDR2 YFSETQ. The CDR3 loop reads CASSLDGFGRTKNIQYF. The CDR3, as DNA: TGCGCCAGCAGCTTGGATGGGTTCGGCCGGACCAAAAACATTCAGTACTTC. Supplemented by reference TRBV5-1 and TRBJ2-4, the full variable domain reads KAGVTQTPRYLIKTRGQQVTLSCSPISGHRSVSWYQQTPGQGLQFLFEYFSETQRNKGNFPGRFSGRQFSNSRSEMNVSTLELGDSALYLCASSLDGFGRTKNIQYFGAGTRLSVL.

This clonotype was seen a few times. This chain joins TRBV7-2 and TRBJ2-7; D might be TRBD2 (5 bases). This CDR3 is 16 amino acids long. Trimming removed 2 bases from V and 0 bases from J, with 14 bases in between. Germline V gives CDR1 SGHTA, CDR2 FQGNSA. The CDR3 DNA reads TGTGCCAGCAGCTTAAGGGAGTCCCCAGGCTCCTACGAGCAGTACTTC. As protein: CASSLRESPGSYEQYF.

The chain joins TRBV7-2 to TRBJ2-2, with 8 bases fitting TRBD2. CDR3 length: 18 amino acids. Germline V lookup: CDR1 SGHTA, CDR2 FQGNSA. V shed 0 bases, J shed 1 base, and the junction held 7 bases outside the gene matches. The CDR3 nucleotides are TGTGCCAGCAGCTTAGCACAACCGGGACTAGGGAACACCGGGGAGCTGTTTTTT. Its translation is CASSLAQPGLGNTGELFF.

The rearrangement uses TRBV23-1 and TRBJ2-5; D unclear. TRBV23-1 is flagged as an ORF with uncertain function. Trimming stripped 2 bases from V and 5 bases from J, with 24 bases between. The CDR3 covers 18 residues. As DNA, the CDR3 is TGCGCCAGCAGTCAAATCAACGACGAACCTAGTGAGGTTGAGACCCAGTACTTC. Translating gives CASSQINDEPSEVETQYF.

This clonotype was picked up many times. This chain links TRBV29-1 with TRBJ2-3, with D perhaps given as TRBD1 or TRBD2 (7 bases each). CDR1 is SQVTM, CDR2 ANQGSEA, per germline. The length of the CDR3 is 13 residues. V was clipped by 6 bases and J by 3 bases, with 13 bases between them. As DNA, the CDR3 is TGCAGCGTAGACCAGGGGGGGACAGATACGCAGTATTTT. It translates to CSVDQGGTDTQYF.

This clonotype was detected only a few times. The chain combines TRBV7-2 with TRBJ2-7, with 9 bases lining up with TRBD1. Germline CDR1 is SGHTA and CDR2 is FQGNSA. The CDR3 consists of 15 residues. The V and J ends lost 1 base and 3 bases, in that order; junction bases with no gene match: 4. CDR3 nucleotide sequence: TGTGCCAGCAGCTTAGTCACAGGGGGCTACTACGAGCAGTACTTC. Translated, it gives CASSLVTGGYYEQYF.

This clonotype was detected ten times or more. This chain links TRBV6-2 or TRBV6-3 with TRBJ2-7; 10 bases map to TRBD2. This CDR3 contains 16 residues. J lost 7 bases, V lost 6 bases, and 15 bases had no gene match. The germline V gene has CDR1 MNHEY and CDR2 SVGEGT. The CDR3 nucleotides are TGTGCCAGCAGCTCCGCAACGGCTAGCGGGAGTGAGGAGCAGTACTTC. Its translation: CASSSATASGSEEQYF.

This clonotype was counted at least ten times. This chain's CDR3 is CASRLGLAGRAETQYF. The CDR3 nucleotides read TGTGCCAGCAGACTCGGACTAGCGGGAAGGGCAGAGACCCAGTACTTC. The chain recombines TRBV7-2 with TRBJ2-5, with 12 bases that match TRBD2. The CDR3 length is 16 residues. The germline gives CDR1 SGHTA, CDR2 FQGNSA. Germline trimming cut 6 bases from V and 4 bases from J; bases unmatched to any gene: 9.

The CDR3 loop reads CASSLGTSGDYEQYF. The CDR3 DNA sequence: TGTGCCAGCAGCTTGGGGACTAGCGGAGACTACGAGCAGTACTTC. The rearrangement uses TRBV7-2 and TRBJ2-7; 11 positions agree with TRBD2. Per germline, CDR1 SGHTA and CDR2 FQGNSA. After removal of 3 bases from V and 3 bases from J, the junction contained 4 bases not matched to a gene. There are 15 residues in the CDR3.

The V gene is TRBV4-1, the J gene TRBJ2-3; 8 positions match TRBD2. The germline CDR1 and CDR2 sequences are MGHRA and YSYEKL. V gave up 0 bases and J gave up 4 bases; unmatched junction bases: 9. The CDR3 has 17 amino acids. The CDR3 nucleotides are TGCGCCAGCAGCCAAGAGGGTCCACAGACTAGCGCAGATACGCAGTATTTT. Protein sequence: CASSQEGPQTSADTQYF.

This clonotype was counted a few times. The chain has TRBV11-2 and TRBJ2-1; D is possibly TRBD1 (6 bases). The V gene's germline CDR1 is SGHAT and CDR2 FQNNGV. The CDR3 length is 17 residues. V gave up 0 bases and J gave up 0 bases, with 12 bases separating them. The CDR3 DNA follows: TGTGCCAGCAGCTTAGAAGGGACAATCGGCTCCTACAATGAGCAGTTCTTC. Protein sequence: CASSLEGTIGSYNEQFF. Complete variable domain (other parts from reference TRBV11-2 and TRBJ2-1): EAGVAQSPRYKIIEKRQSVAFWCNPISGHATLYWYQQILGQGPKLLIQFQNNGVVDDSQLPKDRFSAERLKGVDSTLKIQPAKLEDSAVYLCASSLEGTIGSYNEQFFGPGTRLTVL.

This clonotype was counted ten times or more. This rearrangement joins TRBV9 to TRBJ1-1; TRBD1 matches at 7 bases. V dropped 4 bases and J dropped 4; count of bases not matched to a gene: 7. Germline CDR1 and CDR2: SGDLS and YYNGEE. The length of the CDR3 is 14 residues. The CDR3 is CASSLTGEGTEAFF. In DNA, the CDR3 is TGTGCCAGCAGCCTCACAGGGGAAGGCACTGAAGCTTTCTTT. The complete variable domain, with remaining parts taken from reference TRBV9 and TRBJ1-1, reads DSGVTQTPKHLITATGQRVTLRCSPRSGDLSVYWYQQSLDQGLQFLIQYYNGEERAKGNILERFSAQQFPDLHSELNLSSLELGDSALYFCASSLTGEGTEAFFGQGTRLTVV.

This clonotype was seen a few times. This sequence joins TRBV6-2 or TRBV6-3 and TRBJ2-2; 11 bases line up with TRBD2. V was pared by 6 bases and J by 0 bases, with 6 bases of the junction left unmatched. The CDR3 is 17 residues long. Germline-derived CDR1 and CDR2 are MNHEY and SVGEGT. Here the CDR3 reads CASSRPTSGANTGELFF. Written as DNA, the CDR3 is TGTGCCAGCAGCCGACCGACTAGCGGGGCGAACACCGGGGAGCTGTTTTTT.

The rearrangement joins TRBV7-2 to TRBJ2-5; D might be TRBD2 (5 bases). This CDR3 has 12 residues. V lost 4 bases to trimming and J lost 9 bases, with 12 bases between them. Germline V gives CDR1 SGHTA, CDR2 FQGNSA. The CDR3 is CASSSRTGSQYF. CDR3 bases: TGTGCCAGCAGCTCTCGGACGGGGTCCCAGTACTTC.

The chain joins TRBV5-1 to TRBJ2-3; D is perhaps TRBD2 (5 bases). Germline CDR1 and CDR2: SGHRS and YFSETQ. The CDR3 consists of 15 residues. With 1 base removed from V and 1 base from J, the gap between germline ends came to 10 bases. CDR3 loop: CASSLYVSGTDTQYF. The CDR3 DNA is TGCGCCAGCAGCTTGTATGTTAGCGGCACAGATACGCAGTATTTT.

This clonotype was seen ten or more times. The CDR3 DNA is TGTGCCAGCAGTTCCAAGGACCGAAAAAAGTACGAGCAGTACTTC. Translating it yields CASSSKDRKKYEQYF. This chain uses TRBV12-3 or TRBV12-4 with TRBJ2-7; no clear D. Trimming took 4 bases from V and 4 from J, leaving 17 bases between them. The CDR3 is made up of 15 amino acids.

This clonotype occurred a few times. This rearrangement joins TRBV24-1 to TRBJ1-4, with a possible D match to TRBD1 (5 bases). Germline V gene data show CDR1 as KGHDR and CDR2 as SFDVKD. V shed 3 bases and J shed 7 bases, with 14 bases lying between them. The CDR3 extends over 15 amino acids. The CDR3 region is CATSDSRGTPEKLFF. CDR3 in DNA: TGTGCCACCAGTGATAGCCGTGGGACGCCTGAAAAACTGTTTTTT.

This clonotype has a count of ten or more. The genes are TRBV3-1 and TRBJ2-6; no definite D call. Looked up from germline, CDR1 is LGHDT and CDR2 is YNNKEL (reference sequence). The CDR3 extends over 14 amino acids. Between the trimmed V and J ends, which lost 0 bases and 10 bases, there was a span of 10 bases. CDR3 in DNA: TGTGCCAGCAGCCAAGACTTGGGCATAAACGTCCTGACTTTC. Translated, it gives CASSQDLGINVLTF.

This clonotype was counted at least ten times. The rearrangement uses TRBV14 and TRBJ2-1; maybe TRBD1 (5 bases). Trimming pared 3 bases from V and 1 base from J, leaving 7 bases between. The CDR3 spans 14 residues. Per germline, CDR1 SGHDN and CDR2 FVKESK. This CDR3 reads CASSQSGSYNEQFF. CDR3 DNA sequence: TGTGCCAGCAGCCAGTCAGGGTCCTACAATGAGCAGTTCTTC.

V gene TRBV7-8 combines with J gene TRBJ1-2, with D uncertain. This CDR3 has 14 residues. Germline-derived CDR1 and CDR2 are SGHVS and FQNEAQ. The V end lost 4 bases, the J end lost 5 bases, and 14 bases lay between the germline ends. The CDR3 DNA reads TGTGCCAGCAGCTACGACGGCGCTGCGTATGGCTACACCTTC. Translating it yields CASSYDGAAYGYTF.

This rearrangement joins TRBV11-2 to TRBJ2-1; 8 bases map to TRBD2. This CDR3 spans 16 amino acids. Unmatched junction bases numbered 5, after V lost 1 base and J lost 3 bases. Germline CDR1 and CDR2: SGHAT and FQNNGV. CDR3 amino acids: CASSLATGGNYNEQFF. DNA of the CDR3: TGTGCCAGCAGCTTAGCAACGGGAGGGAACTACAATGAGCAGTTCTTC. The variable domain in full, completed from reference TRBV11-2 and TRBJ2-1, reads EAGVAQSPRYKIIEKRQSVAFWCNPISGHATLYWYQQILGQGPKLLIQFQNNGVVDDSQLPKDRFSAERLKGVDSTLKIQPAKLEDSAVYLCASSLATGGNYNEQFFGPGTRLTVL.

V usage is TRBV18 and J usage is TRBJ2-6; 7 nucleotides align to TRBD2. Germline values: CDR1 KGHSH, CDR2 LQKENI. The CDR3 contains 16 residues. The trim removed 8 bases at V and 5 bases at J, leaving 12 bases unmatched. CDR3 amino acids: CASKTGGTNWANVLTF. Written as DNA, the CDR3 is TGTGCCAGCAAAACGGGGGGTACTAACTGGGCCAACGTCCTGACTTTC.

This clonotype came up many times. The chain links TRBV7-2 to TRBJ2-7; TRBD1 agrees at 9 bases. Unmatched junction bases numbered 4, after V lost 5 bases and J lost 2 bases. The CDR3 loop spans 14 amino acids. Germline assignment: CDR1 SGHTA and CDR2 FQGNSA. CDR3 DNA: TGTGCCAGCAGCCCGACAGGGGGGCCCTACGAGCAGTACTTC. It translates to CASSPTGGPYEQYF.

The CDR3 DNA sequence: TGTGCCAGCAGCTTAACCCCGGGACTAGCGGGAGGGGAGCAGTTCTTC. It translates to CASSLTPGLAGGEQFF. This sequence joins TRBV7-3 and TRBJ2-1; 16 nucleotides line up with TRBD2. In germline, CDR1 is SGHTA, CDR2 FQGTGA. CDR3 length: 16 amino acids. V was clipped by 0 bases and J by 10 bases; unmatched bases: 3.

This chain links TRBV3-1 with TRBJ2-2; 7 bases agree with TRBD1. V lost 3 bases and J lost 5; bases outside the gene matches: 12. The CDR3 loop spans 17 amino acids. CDR1 is LGHDT and CDR2 is YNNKEL in the germline V gene (reference sequence). The DNA of the CDR3 is TGTGCCAGCAGCCACTTAGGGGGCCGACTTCAGACCGGGGAGCTGTTTTTT. Translating gives CASSHLGGRLQTGELFF.

The chain carries TRBV7-2 and TRBJ2-7, with 7 bases aligning to TRBD2. The CDR3 sequence is 14 residues long. V lost 5 bases and J lost 2; bases outside the gene matches: 6. The germline gives CDR1 SGHTA, CDR2 FQGNSA. The CDR3 bases are TGTGCCAGCAGCGACGGACTAGTTACCTACGAGCAGTACTTC. The encoded protein is CASSDGLVTYEQYF.

The chain combines TRBV7-9 with TRBJ1-5; maybe TRBD1 (5 bases). The CDR3 sequence is 14 residues long. Germline V gives CDR1 SEHNR, CDR2 FQNEAQ (reference sequence). V dropped 3 bases and J dropped 3 bases, with 9 bases sitting between them. CDR3 amino acids: CASSLDNNNQPQHF. The CDR3 nucleotides are TGTGCCAGCAGCTTGGACAACAACAATCAGCCCCAGCATTTT.

This chain joins TRBV5-6 and TRBJ2-7; 9 bases are a match to TRBD1. The junction had 2 bases not matched to a gene; V was cut back by 3 bases and J by 1 base. Germline CDR1 is SGHDT and CDR2 is YYEEEE. The CDR3 length is 14 residues. CDR3 in amino acids: CASSWGQGSYEQYF. Here the CDR3 DNA reads TGTGCCAGCAGCTGGGGACAGGGTTCCTACGAGCAGTACTTC.

This clonotype occurred many times. The chain combines TRBV6-4 with TRBJ1-5, with unresolved D. V lost 5 bases and J 3 bases, leaving 8 bases between the germline ends. There are 13 residues in the CDR3. CDR1 MRHNA and CDR2 SNTAGT come from the germline V gene. The CDR3 DNA is TGTGCCAGCAGTCCGGACCACAATCAGCCCCAGCATTTT. This gives the protein CASSPDHNQPQHF.

The table lists this clonotype with many counts. The chain has TRBV5-1 and TRBJ2-3; D unclear. CDR1 and CDR2 from the germline V gene are SGHRS and YFSETQ. The CDR3 sequence is 13 residues long. V lost 4 bases and J lost 0, with 6 bases in between. The CDR3 spells CASSPYSTDTQYF. The CDR3, as DNA: TGCGCCAGCAGCCCGTACAGCACAGATACGCAGTATTTT.

The rearrangement uses TRBV27 and TRBJ2-2; D possibly matches TRBD1 or TRBD2 (5 bases each). This CDR3 is 15 amino acids long. Looked up from germline, CDR1 is MNHEY and CDR2 is SMNVEV (reference sequence). V lost 6 bases to trimming and J lost 4 bases, with 15 bases between them. CDR3 in amino acids: CASRTLTGTTGELFF. Here the CDR3 DNA reads TGTGCCAGCAGAACTCTCACGGGGACCACCGGGGAGCTGTTTTTT.

The rearrangement joins TRBV7-2 to TRBJ2-3; TRBD2 agrees at 7 bases. The V and J ends lost 5 bases and 11 bases, in that order; junction bases with no gene match: 7. Germline CDR1 and CDR2: SGHTA and FQGNSA. The CDR3 runs to 12 residues. CDR3 DNA sequence: TGTGCCAGCAGCCCCAGCGGGATAGGGCAGTATTTT. Encoded protein: CASSPSGIGQYF.